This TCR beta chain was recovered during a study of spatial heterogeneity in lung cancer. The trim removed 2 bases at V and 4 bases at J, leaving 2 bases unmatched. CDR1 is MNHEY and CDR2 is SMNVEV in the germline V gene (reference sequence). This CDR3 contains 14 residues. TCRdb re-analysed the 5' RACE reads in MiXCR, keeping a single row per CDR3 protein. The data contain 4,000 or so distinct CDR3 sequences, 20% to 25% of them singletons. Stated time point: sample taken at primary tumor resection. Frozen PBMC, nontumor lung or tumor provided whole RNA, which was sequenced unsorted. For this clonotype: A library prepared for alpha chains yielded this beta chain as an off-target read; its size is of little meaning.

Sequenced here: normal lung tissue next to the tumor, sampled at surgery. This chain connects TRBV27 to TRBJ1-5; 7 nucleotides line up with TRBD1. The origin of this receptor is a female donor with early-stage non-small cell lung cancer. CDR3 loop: CASSLQGDNQPQHF. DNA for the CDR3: TGTGCCAGCAGTTTACAGGGGGATAATCAGCCCCAGCATTTT.